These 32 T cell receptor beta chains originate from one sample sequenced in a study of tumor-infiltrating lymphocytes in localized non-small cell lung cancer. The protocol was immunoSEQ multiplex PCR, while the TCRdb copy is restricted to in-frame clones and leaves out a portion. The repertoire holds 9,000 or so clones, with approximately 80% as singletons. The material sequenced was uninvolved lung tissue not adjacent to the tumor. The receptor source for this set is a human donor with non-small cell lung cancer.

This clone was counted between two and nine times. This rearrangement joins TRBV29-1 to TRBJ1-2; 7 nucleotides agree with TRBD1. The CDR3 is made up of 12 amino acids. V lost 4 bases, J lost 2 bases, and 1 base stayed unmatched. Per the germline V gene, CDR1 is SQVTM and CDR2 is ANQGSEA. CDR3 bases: TGCAGCGTTGTACAGGGGAACTATGGCTACACCTTC. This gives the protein CSVVQGNYGYTF.

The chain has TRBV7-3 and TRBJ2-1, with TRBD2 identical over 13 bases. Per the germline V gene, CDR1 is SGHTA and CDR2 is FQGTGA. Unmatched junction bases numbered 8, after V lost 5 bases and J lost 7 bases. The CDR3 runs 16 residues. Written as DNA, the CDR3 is TGTGCCAGCAGCAGATCTGGGACTAGCGGGGTGAATGAGCAGTTCTTC. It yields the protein CASSRSGTSGVNEQFF.

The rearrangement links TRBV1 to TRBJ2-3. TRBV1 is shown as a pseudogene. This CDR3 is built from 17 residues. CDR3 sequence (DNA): TGCACCAGCAGCCAAGATATCACGGAGGGGGGAACAGATACGCAGTATTTT. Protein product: CTSSQDITEGGTDTQYF.

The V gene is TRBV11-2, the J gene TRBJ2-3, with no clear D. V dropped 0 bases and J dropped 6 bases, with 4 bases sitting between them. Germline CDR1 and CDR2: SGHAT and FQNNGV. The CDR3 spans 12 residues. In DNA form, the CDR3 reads TGTGCCAGCAGCTTAGAAAAGGATACGCAGTATTTT. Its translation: CASSLEKDTQYF.

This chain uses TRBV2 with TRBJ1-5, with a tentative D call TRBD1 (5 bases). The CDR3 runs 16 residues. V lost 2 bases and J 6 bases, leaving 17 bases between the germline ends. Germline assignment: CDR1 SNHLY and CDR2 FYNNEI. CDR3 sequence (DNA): TGTGCCAGCAGTGAACAACTCAGGGTCAGTTTTCAGCCCCAGCATTTT. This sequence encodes CASSEQLRVSFQPQHF.

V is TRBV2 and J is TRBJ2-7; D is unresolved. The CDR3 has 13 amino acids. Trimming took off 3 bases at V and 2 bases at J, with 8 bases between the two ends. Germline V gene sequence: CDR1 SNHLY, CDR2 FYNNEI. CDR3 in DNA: TGTGCCAGCAGTGACAGGAAGACCTACGAGCAGTACTTC. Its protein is CASSDRKTYEQYF.

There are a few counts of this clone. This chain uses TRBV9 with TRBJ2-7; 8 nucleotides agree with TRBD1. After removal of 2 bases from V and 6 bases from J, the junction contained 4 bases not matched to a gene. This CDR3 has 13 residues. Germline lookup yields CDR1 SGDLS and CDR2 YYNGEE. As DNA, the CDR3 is TGTGCCAGCAGCGTCCGGACAGGGCTCGAGCAGTACTTC. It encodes CASSVRTGLEQYF.

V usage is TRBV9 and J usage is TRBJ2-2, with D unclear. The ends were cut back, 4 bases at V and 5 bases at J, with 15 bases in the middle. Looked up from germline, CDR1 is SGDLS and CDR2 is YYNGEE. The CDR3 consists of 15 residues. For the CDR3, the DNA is TGTGCCAGCAGCCTAAGGTCTCACGGGACCGGGGAGCTGTTTTTT. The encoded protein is CASSLRSHGTGELFF.

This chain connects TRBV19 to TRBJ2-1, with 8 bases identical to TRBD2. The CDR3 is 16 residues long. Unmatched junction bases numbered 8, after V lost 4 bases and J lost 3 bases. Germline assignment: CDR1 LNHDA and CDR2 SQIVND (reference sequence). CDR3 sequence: CASSTGTRDFYNEQFF. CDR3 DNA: TGTGCCAGTAGTACCGGGACTAGAGACTTCTACAATGAGCAGTTCTTC.

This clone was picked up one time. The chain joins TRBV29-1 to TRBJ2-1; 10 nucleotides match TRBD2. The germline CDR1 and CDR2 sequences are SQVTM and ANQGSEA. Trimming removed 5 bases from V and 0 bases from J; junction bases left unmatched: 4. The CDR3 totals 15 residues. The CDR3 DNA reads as TGCAGCGTTCGACCTAGCGGGAGCTCCTACAATGAGCAGTTCTTC. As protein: CSVRPSGSSYNEQFF.

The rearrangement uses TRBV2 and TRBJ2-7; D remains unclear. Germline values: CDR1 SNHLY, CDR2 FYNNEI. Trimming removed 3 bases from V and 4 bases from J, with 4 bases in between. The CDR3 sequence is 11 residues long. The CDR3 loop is CASSEAYEQYF. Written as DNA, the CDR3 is TGTGCCAGCAGTGAGGCTTACGAGCAGTACTTC. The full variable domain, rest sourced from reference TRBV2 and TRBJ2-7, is EPEVTQTPSHQVTQMGQEVILRCVPISNHLYFYWYRQILGQKVEFLVSFYNNEISEKSEIFDDQFSVERPDGSNFTLKIRSTKLEDSAMYFCASSEAYEQYFGPGTRLTVT.

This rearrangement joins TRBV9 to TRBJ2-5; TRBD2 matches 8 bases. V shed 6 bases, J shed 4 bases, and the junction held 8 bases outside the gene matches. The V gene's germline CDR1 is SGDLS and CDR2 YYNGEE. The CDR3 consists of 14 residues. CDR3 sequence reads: CASTRGGKGETQYF. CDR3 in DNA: TGTGCCAGCACCCGGGGGGGGAAGGGAGAGACCCAGTACTTC.

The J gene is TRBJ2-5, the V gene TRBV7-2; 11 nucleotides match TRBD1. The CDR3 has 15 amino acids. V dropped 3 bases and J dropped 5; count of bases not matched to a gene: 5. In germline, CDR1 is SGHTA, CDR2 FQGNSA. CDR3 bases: TGTGCCAGCAGCTTCCGGGACAGGGGGGGGGAGACCCAGTACTTC. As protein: CASSFRDRGGETQYF.

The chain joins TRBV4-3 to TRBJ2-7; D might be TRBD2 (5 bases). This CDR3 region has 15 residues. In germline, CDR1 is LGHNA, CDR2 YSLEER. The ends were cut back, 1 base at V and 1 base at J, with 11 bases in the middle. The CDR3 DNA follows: TGCGCCAGCAGCCAAGGAGAAAGGGAGTCCTACGAGCAGTACTTC. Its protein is CASSQGERESYEQYF.

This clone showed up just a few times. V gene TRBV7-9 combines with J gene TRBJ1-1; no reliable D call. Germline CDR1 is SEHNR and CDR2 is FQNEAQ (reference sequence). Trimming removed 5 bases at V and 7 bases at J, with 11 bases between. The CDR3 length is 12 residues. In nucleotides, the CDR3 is TGTGCCAGCAGCCGTGGACGGGATGAAGCTTTCTTT. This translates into CASSRGRDEAFF.

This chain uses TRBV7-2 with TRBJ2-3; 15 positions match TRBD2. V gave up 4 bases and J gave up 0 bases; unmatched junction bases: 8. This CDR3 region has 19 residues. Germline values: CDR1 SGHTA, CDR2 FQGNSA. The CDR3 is CASSYTSGTSGGSTDTQYF. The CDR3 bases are TGTGCCAGCAGCTATACCTCCGGGACTAGCGGGGGGAGCACAGATACGCAGTATTTT.

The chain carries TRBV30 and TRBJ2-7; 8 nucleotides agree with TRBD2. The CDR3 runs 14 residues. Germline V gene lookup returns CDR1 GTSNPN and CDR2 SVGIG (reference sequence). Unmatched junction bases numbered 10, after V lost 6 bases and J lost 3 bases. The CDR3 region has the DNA TGTGCCTGTGACGGGACTAGGGGCCTCTACGAGCAGTACTTC. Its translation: CACDGTRGLYEQYF.

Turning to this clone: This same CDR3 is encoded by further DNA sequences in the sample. CDR3 loop: CASSLEGGYEQYF. CDR3 DNA: TGTGCCAGCAGCTTAGAAGGCGGCTACGAGCAGTACTTC. This rearrangement joins TRBV7-2 to TRBJ2-7; D is uncertain. Per germline, CDR1 SGHTA and CDR2 FQGNSA. V lost 1 base and J lost 3, with 7 bases in between. The CDR3 consists of 13 residues.

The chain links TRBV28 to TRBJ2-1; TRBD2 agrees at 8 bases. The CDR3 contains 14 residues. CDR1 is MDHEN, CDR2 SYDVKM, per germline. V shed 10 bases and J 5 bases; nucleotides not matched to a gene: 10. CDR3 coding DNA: TGTGCCATCCCTCGGGGGGGGGCGGACAATGAGCAGTTCTTC. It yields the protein CAIPRGGADNEQFF.

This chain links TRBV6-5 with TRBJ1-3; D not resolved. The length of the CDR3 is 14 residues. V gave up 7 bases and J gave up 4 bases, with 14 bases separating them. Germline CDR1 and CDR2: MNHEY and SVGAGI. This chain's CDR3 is CASTYDESGNTIYF. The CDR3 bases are TGTGCCAGCACCTATGATGAGTCGGGAAACACCATATATTTT.

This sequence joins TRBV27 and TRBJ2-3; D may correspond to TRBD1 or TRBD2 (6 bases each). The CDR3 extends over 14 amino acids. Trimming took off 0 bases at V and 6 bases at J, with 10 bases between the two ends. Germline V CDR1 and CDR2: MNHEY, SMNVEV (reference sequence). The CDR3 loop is CASSLSTGADTQYF. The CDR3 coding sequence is TGTGCCAGCAGTTTATCGACGGGGGCGGATACGCAGTATTTT.

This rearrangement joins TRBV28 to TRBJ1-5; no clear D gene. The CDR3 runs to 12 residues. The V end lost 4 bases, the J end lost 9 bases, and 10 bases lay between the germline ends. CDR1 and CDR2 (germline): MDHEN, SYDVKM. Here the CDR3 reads CASSYSQRPQHF. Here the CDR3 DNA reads TGTGCCAGCAGTTATTCCCAGCGGCCCCAGCATTTT.

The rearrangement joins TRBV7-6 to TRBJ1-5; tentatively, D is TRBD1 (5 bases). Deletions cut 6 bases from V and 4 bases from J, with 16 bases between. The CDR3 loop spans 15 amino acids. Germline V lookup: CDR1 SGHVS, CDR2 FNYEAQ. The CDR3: CASSSDPGANQPQHF. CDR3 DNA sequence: TGTGCCAGCAGTTCGGACCCCGGGGCAAATCAGCCCCAGCATTTT. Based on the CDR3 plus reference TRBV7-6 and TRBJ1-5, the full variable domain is GAGVSQSPRYKVTKRGQDVALRCDPISGHVSLYWYRQALGQGPEFLTYFNYEAQQDKSGLPNDRFSAERPEGSISTLTIQRTEQRDSAMYRCASSSDPGANQPQHFGDGTRLSIL.

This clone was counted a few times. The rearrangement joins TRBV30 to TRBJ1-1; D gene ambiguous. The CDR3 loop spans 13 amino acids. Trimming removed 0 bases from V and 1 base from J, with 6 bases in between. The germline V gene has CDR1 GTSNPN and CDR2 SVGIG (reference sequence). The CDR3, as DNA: TGTGCCTGGAGTGTGGGAGCGAACACTGAAGCTTTCTTT. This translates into CAWSVGANTEAFF.

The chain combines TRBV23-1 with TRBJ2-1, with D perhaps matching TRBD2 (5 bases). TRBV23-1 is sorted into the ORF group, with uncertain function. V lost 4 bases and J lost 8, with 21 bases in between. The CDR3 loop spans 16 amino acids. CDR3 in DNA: TGCGCCAGCAGTCCCTACGCGGTCCCGATCGGGGATGAGCAGTTCTTC. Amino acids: CASSPYAVPIGDEQFF.

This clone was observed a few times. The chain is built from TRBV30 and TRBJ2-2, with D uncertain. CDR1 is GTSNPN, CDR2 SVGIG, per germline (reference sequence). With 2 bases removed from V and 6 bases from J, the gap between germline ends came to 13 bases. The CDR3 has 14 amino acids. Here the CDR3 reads CAWSPNSEAGELFF. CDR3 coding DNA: TGTGCCTGGAGTCCCAACAGTGAAGCCGGGGAGCTGTTTTTT.

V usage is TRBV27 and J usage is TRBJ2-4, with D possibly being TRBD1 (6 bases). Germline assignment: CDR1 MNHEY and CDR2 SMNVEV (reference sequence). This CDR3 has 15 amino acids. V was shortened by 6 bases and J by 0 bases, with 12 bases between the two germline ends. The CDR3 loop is CASRPGQVAKNIQYF. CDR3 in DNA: TGTGCCAGCAGGCCGGGACAAGTAGCCAAAAACATTCAGTACTTC.

The CDR3 DNA follows: TGTGCCAGCAGCCACGGATTGGGGCTAGCGGGCTACAATGAGCAGTTCTTC. It is translated as CASSHGLGLAGYNEQFF. J is TRBJ2-1 and V is TRBV6-4, with 8 bases identical to TRBD2. The CDR3 is made up of 17 amino acids. J was trimmed by 3 bases and V by 6 bases; bases with no gene match: 13. The V gene's germline CDR1 is MRHNA and CDR2 SNTAGT.

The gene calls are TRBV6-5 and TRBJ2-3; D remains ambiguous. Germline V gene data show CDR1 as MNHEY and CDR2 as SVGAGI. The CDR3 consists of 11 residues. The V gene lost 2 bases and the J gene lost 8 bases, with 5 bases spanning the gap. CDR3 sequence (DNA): TGTGCCAGCAGTTACGCCGGTACGCAGTATTTT. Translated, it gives CASSYAGTQYF.

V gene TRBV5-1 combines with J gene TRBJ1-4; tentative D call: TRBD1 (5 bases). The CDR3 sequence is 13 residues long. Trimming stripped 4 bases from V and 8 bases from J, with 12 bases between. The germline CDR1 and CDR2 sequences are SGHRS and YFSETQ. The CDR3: CASSQGLEEKLFF. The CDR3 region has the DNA TGCGCCAGCAGCCAGGGTTTAGAAGAAAAACTGTTTTTT. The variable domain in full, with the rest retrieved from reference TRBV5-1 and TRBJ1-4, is KAGVTQTPRYLIKTRGQQVTLSCSPISGHRSVSWYQQTPGQGLQFLFEYFSETQRNKGNFPGRFSGRQFSNSRSEMNVSTLELGDSALYLCASSQGLEEKLFFGSGTQLSVL.

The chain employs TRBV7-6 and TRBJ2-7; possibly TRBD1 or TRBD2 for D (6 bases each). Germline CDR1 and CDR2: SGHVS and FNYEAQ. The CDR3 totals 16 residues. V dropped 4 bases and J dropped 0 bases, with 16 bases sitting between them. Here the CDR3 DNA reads TGTGCCAGCAGCTGGGGGGCCCTAACGGGCTCCTACGAGCAGTACTTC. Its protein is CASSWGALTGSYEQYF.

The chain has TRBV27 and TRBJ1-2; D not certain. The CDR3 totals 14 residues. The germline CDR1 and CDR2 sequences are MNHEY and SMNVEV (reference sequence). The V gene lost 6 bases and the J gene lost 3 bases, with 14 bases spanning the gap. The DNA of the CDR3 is TGTGCCAGCAGGACCTTAGGGTCACACTATGGCTACACCTTC. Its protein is CASRTLGSHYGYTF.